A single sample is the source of the 31 T cell receptor beta chains below, sequenced in a study of blood T cell repertoires in COVID-19. Sequenced by immunoSEQ multiplex PCR; TCRdb stores in-frame clones only, minus some. This table has 200,000 to 250,000 clones, approximately 80% appearing once. The sample taken for sequencing was peripheral blood. The receptors derive from a man in his thirties or forties with active or convalescent COVID-19.

This clone was seen only once. The chain couples TRBV10-3 to TRBJ1-2, with D tentatively TRBD1 (6 bases). Trimming shortened V by 10 bases and J by 4 bases, and 16 bases separated the two germline ends. The CDR3 consists of 13 residues. Per germline, CDR1 ENHRY and CDR2 SYGVKD. The CDR3 is CASNTGTSYGYTF. CDR3 nucleotide sequence: TGTGCCAGCAATACCGGGACAAGCTATGGCTACACCTTC.

The chain combines TRBV28 with TRBJ2-1, with a possible D match to TRBD2 (6 bases). This CDR3 has 14 residues. Trimming took off 4 bases at V and 9 bases at J, with 16 bases between the two ends. Germline V gene lookup returns CDR1 MDHEN and CDR2 SYDVKM. The CDR3 nucleotides are TGTGCCAGCAGTTCCCCAGGGACTTCGATTGAGCAGTTCTTC. It specifies CASSSPGTSIEQFF.

This clone was seen only once. The chain is built from TRBV19 and TRBJ2-7, with D tentatively TRBD1 (6 bases). V lost 4 bases and J 3 bases, leaving 16 bases between the germline ends. This CDR3 is 15 amino acids long. Germline lookup yields CDR1 LNHDA and CDR2 SQIVND (reference sequence). DNA for the CDR3: TGTGCCAGTAGTACCGCAACAGGGACGATCTACGAGCAGTACTTC. Amino acid sequence: CASSTATGTIYEQYF.

For this clone: The sample holds other DNA sequences that translate to the same CDR3. The CDR3 bases are TGTGCCAGCAGGGGACTAGCGGGAGGCAATGAGCAGTTCTTC. Its translation: CASRGLAGGNEQFF. The V and J genes are TRBV2 and TRBJ2-1, with 15 bases that match TRBD2. The CDR3 runs 14 residues. V lost 6 bases and J lost 6; bases outside the gene matches: 0. Germline V gene data show CDR1 as SNHLY and CDR2 as FYNNEI.

The gene calls are TRBV6-5 and TRBJ1-4; a weak D match, TRBD1 (5 bases). Per the germline V gene, CDR1 is MNHEY and CDR2 is SVGAGI. V shed 1 base and J shed 7 bases, with 13 bases lying between them. The CDR3 is made up of 15 amino acids. CDR3 residues: CASSYLPGSSEKLFF. CDR3 nucleotide sequence: TGTGCCAGCAGTTACTTGCCAGGGTCAAGTGAAAAACTGTTTTTT.

This chain links TRBV3-1 (or the pseudogene TRBV3-2) with TRBJ2-1, with 9 bases identical to TRBD2. Germline V gives CDR1 LGHDT, CDR2 YNNKEL (reference sequence). The CDR3 is 15 amino acids. With 3 bases clipped from V and 8 bases from J, the junction kept 8 bases outside the gene matches. CDR3 protein: CASSQGAGGRDEQFF. For the CDR3, the DNA is TGTGCCAGCAGCCAGGGGGCGGGAGGGCGCGATGAGCAGTTCTTC.

The rearrangement joins TRBV9 to TRBJ1-4; possibly TRBD1 for D (5 bases). The V gene lost 4 bases and the J gene lost 0 bases, with 10 bases spanning the gap. CDR3 length: 15 residues. Germline V gene data show CDR1 as SGDLS and CDR2 as YYNGEE. The CDR3 DNA sequence: TGTGCCAGCAGCCGGGACTTTGCAACTAATGAAAAACTGTTTTTT. It translates to CASSRDFATNEKLFF.

The chain joins TRBV24-1 to TRBJ2-1; TRBD1 aligns across 9 bases. This CDR3 comprises 16 residues. CDR1 KGHDR and CDR2 SFDVKD come from the germline V gene. The V and J ends lost 7 bases and 4 bases, in that order; junction bases with no gene match: 10. Here the CDR3 DNA reads TGTGCCACCAGCGTGGGTGGGGACAGGGCGTACAATGAGCAGTTCTTC. Its protein product is CATSVGGDRAYNEQFF.

The CDR3 spells CASSRTGDDYGYTF. As DNA, the CDR3 is TGCGCCAGCAGCCGGACAGGGGACGACTATGGCTACACCTTC. V gene TRBV5-1 combines with J gene TRBJ1-2, with 9 bases identical to TRBD1. The CDR3 is 14 amino acids. CDR1 is SGHRS, CDR2 YFSETQ, per germline. V dropped 4 bases and J dropped 3; count of bases not matched to a gene: 4. The full variable domain, rest sourced from reference TRBV5-1 and TRBJ1-2, is KAGVTQTPRYLIKTRGQQVTLSCSPISGHRSVSWYQQTPGQGLQFLFEYFSETQRNKGNFPGRFSGRQFSNSRSEMNVSTLELGDSALYLCASSRTGDDYGYTFGSGTRLTVV.

As regards this clone: At one of its ends the junction is not consistent with the germline gene, which may arise from a read error. The chain is built from TRBV7-8 and TRBJ2-1; a possible D gene is TRBD2 (5 bases). The CDR3 covers 17 residues. CDR1 and CDR2 (germline): SGHVS, FQNEAQ. For the CDR3, the DNA is TGTGCCAGCAGCGTAGCCAGGAGGATTGTGGTCTACAATGAGCAGTTCTTC. This codes for CASSVARRIVVYNEQFF.

V gene TRBV19 combines with J gene TRBJ1-5; D perhaps matches TRBD1 (5 bases). The germline CDR1 and CDR2 sequences are LNHDA and SQIVND (reference sequence). The CDR3 covers 15 residues. Trimming shortened V by 6 bases and J by 1 base, and 13 bases separated the two germline ends. The CDR3 spells CASRPPGLSNQPQHF. As DNA, the CDR3 is TGTGCCAGTAGGCCCCCGGGACTGAGCAATCAGCCCCAGCATTTT.

This chain links TRBV5-1 with TRBJ2-5; D is possibly TRBD2 (6 bases). V dropped 0 bases and J dropped 5 bases, with 8 bases sitting between them. Germline-derived CDR1 and CDR2 are SGHRS and YFSETQ. The CDR3 runs to 13 residues. The CDR3 bases are TGCGCCAGCAGCTTGGCGGGGAGGGAGACCCAGTACTTC. Amino acids: CASSLAGRETQYF.

The J gene is TRBJ2-7, the V gene TRBV11-2; D perhaps matches TRBD2 (5 bases). Deletions cut 5 bases from V and 2 bases from J, with 10 bases between. CDR1 SGHAT and CDR2 FQNNGV come from the germline V gene. CDR3 length equals 13 residues. The CDR3 DNA is TGTGCCAGCAGCCCTACGGGGACCTACGAGCAGTACTTC. This encodes CASSPTGTYEQYF.

The chain employs TRBV5-1 and TRBJ1-1; D is possibly TRBD1 (5 bases). The V end was cut by 1 base, the J end by 0 bases, with 16 bases between. Germline lookup yields CDR1 SGHRS and CDR2 YFSETQ. This CDR3 has 17 amino acids. CDR3 sequence: CASSLPREVGMNTEAFF. CDR3 DNA: TGCGCCAGCAGCTTGCCCAGGGAAGTAGGCATGAACACTGAAGCTTTCTTT.

About this clone: At one boundary the junction diverges from the germline segment, which might be a read error. The rearrangement links TRBV4-1 to TRBJ1-1, with D possibly matching TRBD1 (6 bases). CDR1 MGHRA and CDR2 YSYEKL come from the germline V gene. The CDR3 contains 12 residues. The CDR3 DNA follows: TGCGCCAGCAGCCAAGATGGAGGGGGGGGGCGCTTT. It is translated as CASSQDGGGGRF.

This chain connects TRBV28 to TRBJ2-7; D is perhaps TRBD1 (5 bases). This CDR3 region has 14 residues. In germline, CDR1 is MDHEN, CDR2 SYDVKM. Trimming removed 1 base from V and 3 bases from J, with 10 bases in between. The CDR3 region is CASSLFQGFYEQYF. CDR3 sequence (DNA): TGTGCCAGCAGTTTATTTCAGGGCTTCTACGAGCAGTACTTC.

This chain links TRBV18 with TRBJ1-2; a possible D gene is TRBD1 (6 bases). The germline V and J ends were trimmed by 2 bases and 3 bases, with 19 bases remaining between them. This CDR3 has 17 amino acids. The germline V gene has CDR1 KGHSH and CDR2 LQKENI. CDR3 in amino acids: CASSPSPFRQDDYGYTF. The DNA for the CDR3 is TGTGCCAGCTCACCATCTCCATTTCGACAGGATGACTATGGCTACACCTTC. The complete variable domain, with remaining parts taken from reference TRBV18 and TRBJ1-2, reads NAGVMQNPRHLVRRRGQEARLRCSPMKGHSHVYWYRQLPEEGLKFMVYLQKENIIDESGMPKERFSAEFPKEGPSILRIQQVVRGDSAAYFCASSPSPFRQDDYGYTFGSGTRLTVV.

The J gene is TRBJ1-2, the V gene TRBV9; 7 bases are a match to TRBD1. Losses at the gene ends were 2 bases for V and 6 bases for J; bases not matched to a gene: 13. The CDR3 is 16 residues long. Germline CDR1 is SGDLS and CDR2 is YYNGEE. CDR3 DNA sequence: TGTGCCAGCAGCGTTACAGGGGCCAATACGAGGGATGGCTACACCTTC. It translates to CASSVTGANTRDGYTF.

The V call is TRBV20-1, the J call TRBJ2-2; 7 bases are a match to TRBD1. Germline CDR1 is DFQATT and CDR2 is SNEGSKA (reference sequence). This CDR3 has 15 amino acids. Trimming removed 5 bases from V and 5 bases from J; junction bases left unmatched: 11. This CDR3 is CSAGDRDNGTGELFF. The CDR3 nucleotides are TGCAGTGCTGGTGACAGGGACAATGGGACCGGGGAGCTGTTTTTT.

In this sample, this clone turned up a few times. J is TRBJ2-5 and V is TRBV7-9; possible D gene TRBD2, 7 bases. The CDR3 totals 15 residues. Germline CDR1 reads SEHNR; CDR2 reads FQNEAQ (reference sequence). The V end lost 2 bases, the J end lost 5 bases, and 15 bases lay between the germline ends. CDR3 sequence: CASSLIIGGHETQYF. The CDR3, as DNA: TGTGCCAGCAGCTTAATCATCGGGGGGCACGAGACCCAGTACTTC.

The chain combines TRBV5-5 with TRBJ1-4, with D possibly being TRBD1 (5 bases). V was pared by 2 bases and J by 4 bases, with 15 bases between. The V gene's germline CDR1 is SGHKS and CDR2 YYEKEE (reference sequence). The CDR3 runs to 16 residues. CDR3 nucleotide sequence: TGTGCCAGCAGCTTAGGCGGAGGGGCGCGTAATGAAAAACTGTTTTTT. Its translation: CASSLGGGARNEKLFF.

V is TRBV27 and J is TRBJ1-6; D remains unclear. Trimming stripped 8 bases from V and 6 bases from J, with 14 bases between. Germline values: CDR1 MNHEY, CDR2 SMNVEV (reference sequence). This CDR3 is built from 14 residues. The CDR3 DNA reads TGTGCCAGCCGGGGTAAGCAGGCTAATTCACCCCTCCACTTT. It specifies CASRGKQANSPLHF.

The CDR3 loop is CASSSYTDTQYF. Here the CDR3 DNA reads TGTGCCAGCAGTTCCTACACAGATACGCAGTATTTT. The chain employs TRBV28 and TRBJ2-3; D remains ambiguous. V was pared by 4 bases and J by 2 bases, with 4 bases between. The CDR3 is made up of 12 amino acids. Germline values: CDR1 MDHEN, CDR2 SYDVKM. The full variable domain, its missing parts supplied by reference TRBV28 and TRBJ2-3, is DVKVTQSSRYLVKRTGEKVFLECVQDMDHENMFWYRQDPGLGLRLIYFSYDVKMKEKGDIPEGYSVSREKKERFSLILESASTNQTSMYLCASSSYTDTQYFGPGTRLTVL.

The genes are TRBV15 and TRBJ1-1; weak D call: TRBD1 (6 bases). The germline CDR1 and CDR2 sequences are LNHNV and YYDKDF (reference sequence). Trimming left V 8 bases short and J 1 base short, with 11 bases between. There are 13 residues in the CDR3. The CDR3 DNA reads TGTGCCACCGCTACGGACAGGAACACTGAAGCTTTCTTT. Translating gives CATATDRNTEAFF. The full variable domain, in which reference TRBV15 and TRBJ1-1 provide the parts outside the CDR3, is DAMVIQNPRYQVTQFGKPVTLSCSQTLNHNVMYWYQQKSSQAPKLLFHYYDKDFNNEADTPDNFQSRRPNTSFCFLDIRSPGLGDTAMYLCATATDRNTEAFFGQGTRLTVV.

The chain employs TRBV5-1 and TRBJ2-7, with D possibly matching TRBD1 (5 bases). There are 14 residues in the CDR3. The V and J ends lost 4 bases and 0 bases respectively, with 11 bases between them. CDR1 is SGHRS, CDR2 YFSETQ, per germline. CDR3 nucleotide sequence: TGCGCCAGCAGCGACGACAGCAGCTCCTACGAGCAGTACTTC. Translated: CASSDDSSSYEQYF.

The chain employs TRBV24-1 and TRBJ2-3; D perhaps matches TRBD2 (6 bases). Trimming cost V 4 bases and J 3 bases, with 13 bases left between them. Germline values: CDR1 KGHDR, CDR2 SFDVKD. The CDR3 consists of 15 residues. CDR3 in DNA: TGTGCCACCAGTGACGCCCGGGAGATGACAGATACGCAGTATTTT. It specifies CATSDAREMTDTQYF.

This clone appeared a few times. As DNA, the CDR3 is TGTGCCAGCAGCTCCAACATACTAGCGGGGGGCCCCAATGAGCAGTTCTTC. It encodes CASSSNILAGGPNEQFF. J is TRBJ2-1 and V is TRBV5-6; TRBD2 matches at 12 bases. Trimming cost V 3 bases and J 6 bases; bases outside gene matches: 10. The CDR3 contains 17 residues. Germline loops: CDR1 SGHDT, CDR2 YYEEEE.

The chain couples TRBV5-1 to TRBJ2-3, with 9 nucleotides matching TRBD1. After removal of 4 bases from V and 5 bases from J, the junction contained 5 bases not matched to a gene. The germline CDR1 and CDR2 sequences are SGHRS and YFSETQ. The CDR3 is 14 residues long. The CDR3 nucleotides read TGCGCCAGCAGCGCACCGACAGGGGGAGATACGCAGTATTTT. It yields the protein CASSAPTGGDTQYF.

The V call is TRBV6-5, the J call TRBJ1-1; unclear D gene. CDR3 size: 13 residues. Germline V gene sequence: CDR1 MNHEY, CDR2 SVGAGI. V lost 9 bases and J 2 bases, leaving 13 bases between the germline ends. CDR3 sequence: CASQFRVNTEAFF. The DNA of the CDR3 is TGTGCCAGTCAATTTCGGGTTAACACTGAAGCTTTCTTT.

Notes on this clone: This same CDR3 is encoded by further DNA sequences in the sample. The chain has TRBV19 and TRBJ1-2, with 8 bases matching TRBD1. V shed 6 bases and J 2 bases; nucleotides not matched to a gene: 5. This CDR3 comprises 14 residues. Germline values: CDR1 LNHDA, CDR2 SQIVND (reference sequence). The CDR3 nucleotides read TGTGCCAGTAGCCCCGGGACAGGAAACTATGGCTACACCTTC. Translating gives CASSPGTGNYGYTF.

This clone occurred once. The chain couples TRBV4-3 to TRBJ2-1, with D possibly TRBD2 on 5 matching bases. CDR1 and CDR2 from the germline V gene are LGHNA and YSLEER. V was shortened by 0 bases and J by 8 bases, with 14 bases between the two germline ends. The CDR3 sequence is 15 residues long. CDR3 in amino acids: CASSQDGTRVDEQFF. Written as DNA, the CDR3 is TGCGCCAGCAGCCAAGATGGTACTAGAGTAGATGAGCAGTTCTTC.